Shown below are 25 T cell receptor beta chains from a single sample sequenced in a study of cytomegalovirus exposure and HLA in healthy donors. The primer mix had 60 Vbeta and 13 Jbeta primers. Produced via immunoSEQ multiplex PCR; TCRdb's table is partial and in-frame only. The sample comprises roughly 100,000 clones, around 80% of which are singletons, and about 6% rests with the top ten. What was sequenced was PBMCs. Receptors originate from a male donor in good health and CMV-seronegative.

The chain is built from TRBV19 and TRBJ2-1, with 11 bases aligning to TRBD2. V lost 4 bases and J lost 7; bases outside the gene matches: 6. The CDR3 runs to 15 residues. The germline CDR1 and CDR2 sequences are LNHDA and SQIVND (reference sequence). The DNA for the CDR3 is TGTGCCAGTAGTAGAACTAGCGGGAGTCCGAATGAGCAGTTCTTC. Amino acid sequence: CASSRTSGSPNEQFF.

V gene TRBV10-2 combines with J gene TRBJ2-7; 7 bases are a match to TRBD2. The V and J ends lost 6 bases and 2 bases, in that order; junction bases with no gene match: 13. The length of the CDR3 is 16 residues. The germline V gene has CDR1 WSHSY and CDR2 SAAADI. The CDR3 nucleotides read TGCGCCAGCAGCGGGGGTACTAGCGCCTTTGCCTACGAGCAGTACTTC. Translated, it gives CASSGGTSAFAYEQYF.

This CDR3 is CATSRLAITYNEQFF. The CDR3 nucleotides are TGTGCCACCAGCAGACTAGCGATAACCTACAATGAGCAGTTCTTC. The gene calls are TRBV15 and TRBJ2-1, with a tentative D call TRBD2 (6 bases). The CDR3 is 15 residues long. Germline loops: CDR1 LNHNV, CDR2 YYDKDF (reference sequence). Trimming took off 2 bases at V and 2 bases at J, with 10 bases between the two ends. Looking up the rest from reference TRBV15 and TRBJ2-1 gives the full variable domain: DAMVIQNPRYQVTQFGKPVTLSCSQTLNHNVMYWYQQKSSQAPKLLFHYYDKDFNNEADTPDNFQSRRPNTSFCFLDIRSPGLGDTAMYLCATSRLAITYNEQFFGPGTRLTVL.

This chain joins TRBV19 and TRBJ1-1, with 10 nucleotides matching TRBD1. The CDR3 covers 14 residues. J gave up 5 bases and V 4 bases, and 4 bases lay outside the gene matches. Germline V CDR1 and CDR2: LNHDA, SQIVND (reference sequence). The CDR3 loop reads CASSRQGAGTEAFF. DNA for the CDR3: TGTGCCAGTAGTAGACAGGGGGCCGGGACTGAAGCTTTCTTT.

This clone showed up just a few times. CDR3 DNA: TGCGCCAGCAGCTCGGACTCTTTAGTAGCTGGGGCCAACGTCCTGACTTTC. Protein sequence: CASSSDSLVAGANVLTF. The J gene is TRBJ2-6, the V gene TRBV5-1; possibly TRBD2 for D (5 bases). Germline V gives CDR1 SGHRS, CDR2 YFSETQ. This CDR3 is built from 17 residues. Trimming stripped 3 bases from V and 2 bases from J, with 15 bases between. The full variable domain, completed using reference TRBV5-1 and TRBJ2-6, is KAGVTQTPRYLIKTRGQQVTLSCSPISGHRSVSWYQQTPGQGLQFLFEYFSETQRNKGNFPGRFSGRQFSNSRSEMNVSTLELGDSALYLCASSSDSLVAGANVLTFGAGSRLTVL.

The gene calls are TRBV5-6 and TRBJ2-3; maybe TRBD1 (5 bases). Trimming removed 2 bases from V and 3 bases from J, with 10 bases in between. The CDR3 runs 14 residues. Germline CDR1 reads SGHDT; CDR2 reads YYEEEE. For the CDR3, the DNA is TGTGCCAGCAGCTTCTTAGGGGCAACAGATACGCAGTATTTT. Amino acid sequence: CASSFLGATDTQYF.

This clone was observed once. J is TRBJ1-1 and V is TRBV29-1, with D possibly TRBD1 on 5 matching bases. Trimming shortened V by 4 bases and J by 5 bases, and 14 bases separated the two germline ends. The CDR3 covers 13 residues. Looked up from germline, CDR1 is SQVTM and CDR2 is ANQGSEA. CDR3 in DNA: TGCAGCGTTGCGGGGCGGGGAGAAACTGAAGCTTTCTTT. Translation: CSVAGRGETEAFF.

This rearrangement joins TRBV5-1 to TRBJ2-5; D is possibly TRBD1 (6 bases). The J call may be in error: the DNA end matches TRBJ2-7 better. The CDR3 spans 16 residues. Germline V gives CDR1 SGHRS, CDR2 YFSETQ. This chain's CDR3 is CASSLGGGRGFDEQYF. CDR3 sequence (DNA): TGCGCCAGCAGCTTGGGTGGGGGCAGGGGATTCGACGAGCAGTACTTC.

This chain joins TRBV7-9 and TRBJ2-7; possibly TRBD1 for D (6 bases). Germline lookup yields CDR1 SEHNR and CDR2 FQNEAQ (reference sequence). Trimming left V 1 base short and J 7 bases short, with 8 bases between. The CDR3 is 12 residues long. The CDR3 DNA reads TGTGCCAGCAGCTTAGTTGGGACAGAGCAGTACTTC. Translated: CASSLVGTEQYF.

V is TRBV5-1 and J is TRBJ2-5, with D maybe TRBD1 (6 bases). The CDR3 totals 14 residues. V was trimmed by 4 bases and J by 1 base, leaving 11 bases between them. Germline CDR1 is SGHRS and CDR2 is YFSETQ. The CDR3 protein is CASSLGTPQETQYF. The CDR3 DNA is TGCGCCAGCAGCCTGGGGACACCCCAAGAGACCCAGTACTTC. Variable domain in full (rest from reference TRBV5-1 and TRBJ2-5): KAGVTQTPRYLIKTRGQQVTLSCSPISGHRSVSWYQQTPGQGLQFLFEYFSETQRNKGNFPGRFSGRQFSNSRSEMNVSTLELGDSALYLCASSLGTPQETQYFGPGTRLLVL.

This sequence joins TRBV5-4 and TRBJ2-7; a weak D match, TRBD1 (6 bases). Germline V gene sequence: CDR1 SGHNT, CDR2 YYREEE (reference sequence). The CDR3 extends over 16 amino acids. The V gene lost 4 bases and the J gene lost 0 bases, with 17 bases spanning the gap. CDR3 in amino acids: CASSHPQGRGSYEQYF. Written as DNA, the CDR3 is TGTGCCAGCAGCCATCCTCAGGGCAGGGGCTCCTACGAGCAGTACTTC.

The CDR3, as DNA: TGTGCCAGCAGCTCCCTTGGGGGTAGCGGGGACTACAATGAGCAGTTCTTC. Residues: CASSSLGGSGDYNEQFF. The chain employs TRBV7-3 and TRBJ2-1; 8 nucleotides match TRBD2. The CDR3 has 17 amino acids. Germline CDR1 SGHTA, CDR2 FQGTGA. The V gene end was trimmed by 4 bases and the J gene end by 3 bases; junction bases not matched to a gene: 11.

The chain carries TRBV19 and TRBJ2-1, with 11 bases matching TRBD2. The CDR3 consists of 15 residues. Losses at the gene ends were 8 bases for V and 5 bases for J; bases not matched to a gene: 8. In germline, CDR1 is LNHDA, CDR2 SQIVND (reference sequence). Here the CDR3 DNA reads TGTGCCAGTGGACGGACTAGCGGGCGCAACAATGAGCAGTTCTTC. Protein: CASGRTSGRNNEQFF. The full variable domain, completed using reference TRBV19 and TRBJ2-1, is DGGITQSPKYLFRKEGQNVTLSCEQNLNHDAMYWYRQDPGQGLRLIYYSQIVNDFQKGDIAEGYSVSREKKESFPLTVTSAQKNPTAFYLCASGRTSGRNNEQFFGPGTRLTVL.

The V call is TRBV4-1, the J call TRBJ2-5; D may be TRBD1 (6 bases). Germline CDR1 reads MGHRA; CDR2 reads YSYEKL. Between the trimmed V and J ends, which lost 2 bases and 4 bases, there was a span of 14 bases. The CDR3 totals 15 residues. The CDR3 is CASSQIRGQRETQYF. In nucleotides, the CDR3 is TGCGCCAGCAGCCAAATCAGAGGACAGAGAGAGACCCAGTACTTC.

The gene calls are TRBV29-1 and TRBJ1-2; no clear D gene. Germline loops: CDR1 SQVTM, CDR2 ANQGSEA. The CDR3 sequence is 14 residues long. Between the trimmed V and J ends, which lost 2 bases and 4 bases, there was a span of 14 bases. The CDR3 here is CSVEHLERVYGYTF. CDR3 bases: TGCAGCGTTGAACACCTCGAGAGAGTCTATGGCTACACCTTC.

The J gene is TRBJ1-5, the V gene TRBV4-1, with D hard to call. CDR3 size: 15 residues. Trimming removed 1 base at V and 2 bases at J, with 9 bases between. Germline CDR1 is MGHRA and CDR2 is YSYEKL. Here the CDR3 DNA reads TGCGCCAGCAGCCAAGGGCGGGCCGGCAATCAGCCCCAGCATTTT. Amino acid sequence: CASSQGRAGNQPQHF.

This chain joins TRBV28 and TRBJ2-7; 10 bases match TRBD2. Trimming cost V 8 bases and J 3 bases; bases outside gene matches: 4. Germline V gene data show CDR1 as MDHEN and CDR2 as SYDVKM. The CDR3 contains 13 residues. This CDR3 is CASGEREGYEQYF. The DNA for the CDR3 is TGTGCCAGCGGAGAGCGGGAGGGCTACGAGCAGTACTTC.

The rearrangement joins TRBV19 to TRBJ1-1, with 7 positions matching TRBD1. The V segment lost 5 bases and the J segment 4 bases; nucleotides outside the gene matches: 10. The germline CDR1 and CDR2 sequences are LNHDA and SQIVND (reference sequence). There are 15 residues in the CDR3. The CDR3 sequence: CASSLGRQGGTEAFF. DNA of the CDR3: TGTGCCAGTAGTCTAGGGAGACAGGGTGGCACTGAAGCTTTCTTT.

In its sample, this clone was seen a few times. V gene TRBV7-8 combines with J gene TRBJ1-5, with 7 bases matching TRBD1. With 4 bases clipped from V and 2 bases from J, the junction kept 2 bases outside the gene matches. Germline V gives CDR1 SGHVS, CDR2 FQNEAQ. The CDR3 spans 14 residues. The CDR3 here is CASSSDRGNQPQHF. CDR3 coding DNA: TGTGCCAGCAGCTCAGACAGGGGCAATCAGCCCCAGCATTTT.

This chain links TRBV27 with TRBJ1-4; no reliable D call. V lost 8 bases to trimming and J lost 8 bases, with 18 bases between them. The length of the CDR3 is 14 residues. Germline CDR1 reads MNHEY; CDR2 reads SMNVEV (reference sequence). The CDR3 here is CASGVRTDWEKLFF. CDR3 in DNA: TGTGCCAGCGGCGTGCGTACCGACTGGGAAAAACTGTTTTTT.

The chain has TRBV7-8 and TRBJ1-1; maybe TRBD1 (6 bases). The ends were cut back, 5 bases at V and 3 bases at J, with 13 bases in the middle. The CDR3 length is 14 residues. Per the germline V gene, CDR1 is SGHVS and CDR2 is FQNEAQ. The CDR3 spells CASSTAGQYTEAFF. CDR3 sequence (DNA): TGTGCCAGCAGCACCGCCGGACAGTACACTGAAGCTTTCTTT.

The chain couples TRBV19 to TRBJ2-1; 8 bases match TRBD2. The junction had 7 bases not matched to a gene; V was cut back by 9 bases and J by 3 bases. CDR1 is LNHDA and CDR2 is SQIVND in the germline V gene (reference sequence). This CDR3 contains 14 residues. DNA for the CDR3: TGTGCCAGCGGTCGGGGACTAGGCTACAATGAGCAGTTCTTC. Its protein is CASGRGLGYNEQFF.

The V call is TRBV7-8, the J call TRBJ2-7, with 12 bases lining up with TRBD2. Germline V lookup: CDR1 SGHVS, CDR2 FQNEAQ. The CDR3 consists of 16 residues. After removal of 3 bases from V and 0 bases from J, the junction contained 3 bases not matched to a gene. For the CDR3, the DNA is TGTGCCAGCAGCTTTACTAGCGGGAGGTCCTCCTACGAGCAGTACTTC. Its translation is CASSFTSGRSSYEQYF.

The chain combines TRBV11-3 with TRBJ2-7; 8 bases align to TRBD2. The length of the CDR3 is 14 residues. Germline trimming cut 1 base from V and 5 bases from J; bases unmatched to any gene: 4. Germline loops: CDR1 SGHNT, CDR2 YENEEA. CDR3: CASSLGAGGHEQYF. The CDR3, as DNA: TGTGCCAGCAGCTTAGGTGCGGGAGGTCACGAGCAGTACTTC.

V and J are TRBV6-5 and TRBJ2-3; D may be TRBD2 (6 bases). CDR1 MNHEY and CDR2 SVGAGI come from the germline V gene. V lost 6 bases and J 6 bases, leaving 7 bases between the germline ends. The CDR3 spans 11 residues. The CDR3 DNA sequence: TGTGCCAGCAGGGAGGGGGATACGCAGTATTTT. Protein product: CASREGDTQYF.